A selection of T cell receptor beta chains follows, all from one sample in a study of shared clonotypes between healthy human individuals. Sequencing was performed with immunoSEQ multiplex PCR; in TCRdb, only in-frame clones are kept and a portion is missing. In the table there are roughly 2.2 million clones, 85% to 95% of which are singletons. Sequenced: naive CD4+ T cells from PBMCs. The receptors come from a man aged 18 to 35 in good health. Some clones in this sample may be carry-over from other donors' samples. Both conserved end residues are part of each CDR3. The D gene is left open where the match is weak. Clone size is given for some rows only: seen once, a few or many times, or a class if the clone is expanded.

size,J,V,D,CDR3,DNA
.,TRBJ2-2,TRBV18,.,CASSPETARTNTGELFF,TGTGCCAGCTCCCCAGAGACAGCTCGGACGAACACCGGGGAGCTGTTTTTT
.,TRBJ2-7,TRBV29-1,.,CSVSSGLTWEQYF,TGCAGCGTTTCTTCAGGGCTTACGTGGGAGCAGTACTTC
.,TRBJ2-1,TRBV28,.,CASSPVRTSSYNEQFF,TGTGCCAGCAGTCCCGTCCGTACCAGCTCCTACAATGAGCAGTTCTTC
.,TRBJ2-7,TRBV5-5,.,CASSFRGIDEQYF,TGTGCCAGCAGCTTCCGAGGGATCGACGAGCAGTACTTC
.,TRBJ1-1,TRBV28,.,CASSFGRNMNTEAFF,TGTGCCAGCAGTTTCGGACGGAACATGAACACTGAAGCTTTCTTT
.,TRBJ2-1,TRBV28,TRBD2,CASSGGLAVIGPKGNEQFF,TGTGCCAGCAGTGGGGGACTAGCGGTGATTGGCCCCAAGGGCAATGAGCAGTTCTTC
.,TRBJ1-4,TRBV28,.,CASSSIPGASLATNEKLFF,TGTGCCAGCAGTTCCATTCCAGGGGCTAGCCTTGCAACTAATGAAAAACTGTTTTTT
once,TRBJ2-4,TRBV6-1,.,CAVGTVAKNIQYF,TGTGCCGTAGGTACGGTAGCCAAAAACATTCAGTACTTC
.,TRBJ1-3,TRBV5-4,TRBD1,CASSFGTGPSSGNTIYF,TGTGCCAGCAGCTTCGGGACAGGGCCTTCCTCTGGAAACACCATATATTTT
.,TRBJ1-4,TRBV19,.,CASRPWGEDEKLFF,TGTGCCAGTAGACCTTGGGGGGAGGATGAAAAACTGTTTTTT
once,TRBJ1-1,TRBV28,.,CASSQSKLNTEAFF,TGTGCCAGCAGTCAATCTAAACTGAACACTGAAGCTTTCTTT
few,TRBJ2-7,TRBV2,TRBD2,CASSGRTSGRYEQYF,TGTGCCAGCAGCGGGCGGACTAGCGGGAGATACGAGCAGTACTTC
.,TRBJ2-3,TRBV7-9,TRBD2,CASSLLTSGRIGTQYF,TGTGCCAGCAGCTTACTGACTAGCGGGAGAATTGGAACGCAGTATTTT
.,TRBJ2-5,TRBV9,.,CASSARVGETQYF,TGTGCCAGCAGCGCCCGAGTTGGGGAGACCCAGTACTTC
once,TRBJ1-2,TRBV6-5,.,CASSYSGRGSYGYTF,TGTGCCAGCAGTTACTCGGGTAGGGGCTCGTACGGCTACACCTTC
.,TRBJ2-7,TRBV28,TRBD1,CASSQDRGVYEQYF,TGTGCCAGCAGCCAAGACAGGGGGGTCTACGAGCAGTACTTC
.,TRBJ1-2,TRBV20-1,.,CSVPSSGGYTF,TGCAGTGTCCCCTCATCTGGGGGCTACACCTTC
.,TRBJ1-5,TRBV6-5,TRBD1,CASRTGDQPQHF,TGTGCCAGCAGGACAGGGGATCAGCCCCAGCATTTT
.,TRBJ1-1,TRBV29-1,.,CSVEGSGWGEAFF,TGCAGCGTTGAAGGGTCCGGGTGGGGGGAAGCTTTCTTT
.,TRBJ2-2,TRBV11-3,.,CASSPTSLGGAGELFF,TGTGCCAGCAGCCCTACGAGTCTGGGGGGCGCCGGGGAGCTGTTTTTT
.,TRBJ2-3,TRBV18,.,CASSPTSSTDTQYF,TGTGCCAGCTCACCGACTTCTAGCACAGATACGCAGTATTTT
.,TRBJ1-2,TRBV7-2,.,CASSSGIWGYGYTF,TGTGCCAGCAGCTCGGGAATCTGGGGCTATGGCTACACCTTC
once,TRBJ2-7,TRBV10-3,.,CAIRDGTGNYEQYF,TGTGCCATCAGGGACGGAACGGGGAACTACGAGCAGTACTTC
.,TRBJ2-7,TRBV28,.,CASSFNFRAEQYF,TGTGCCAGCAGTTTCAATTTTCGTGCCGAGCAGTACTTC
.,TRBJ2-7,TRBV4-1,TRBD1,CASSHGQGIPYEQYF,TGCGCCAGCAGCCACGGACAGGGGATCCCCTACGAGCAGTACTTC
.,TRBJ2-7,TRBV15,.,CATSRDRSAGSYEQYF,TGTGCCACCAGCAGAGACAGGAGTGCGGGGTCCTACGAGCAGTACTTC
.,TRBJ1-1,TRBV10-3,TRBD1,CAISAGQGNAEAFF,TGTGCCATCAGCGCGGGACAGGGGAACGCTGAAGCTTTCTTT